The source of this TCR beta chain is a study of OX40 agonist ivuxolimab in advanced cancers. Study-level background: Dosing consisted of intravenous ivuxolimab at 0.01 to 10 mg/kg every 2 weeks. The dose-escalation group included hepatocellular carcinoma, melanoma, renal cell carcinoma and head and neck cancer.

Comments on this clone: The antigen is undetermined.

Data came from immunoSEQ multiplex PCR; TCRdb stores just in-frame clones and leaves some out. This table holds some 41,000 clones, approximately 91% found once. Whole-study results and caveats: At 0.1 to 3.0 mg/kg, clonal expansion of CD4+ and CD8+ blood T cells had occurred by week 6.

Germline-derived CDR1 and CDR2 are WSHSY and SAAADI. The CDR3 has 14 residues. Trimming took 6 bases from V and 4 from J, leaving 10 bases between them. This chain connects TRBV10-2 to TRBJ2-6, with no clear D. This receptor was obtained from an adult with an advanced solid tumor such as melanoma, head and neck, liver or kidney cancer. Sequencing used CD4+ or CD8+ T cells sorted from blood, obtained in a trial of the OX40 agonist ivuxolimab. The CDR3 here is CASSATKGANVLTF. DNA for the CDR3: TGCGCCAGCAGCGCCACGAAAGGGGCCAACGTCCTGACTTTC.